This T cell receptor beta chain was recovered during a study of T-cell reconstitution after alpha-beta-depleted transplantation in children. General study findings and limits: Several hundred rapidly expanded clones from non-depleted graft cells reportedly supplied alpha-beta T cells about two months post-transplant. T cells produced anew were the main source of T-cell counts and diversity one year after transplant.

A library of TCRbeta sequences, prepared with unique molecular identifiers, was generated. TCRdb called the PCR reads again in MiXCR, with one record for every CDR3 protein. Counted here are about 440,000 distinct CDR3 sequences, approximately 42% occurring once; the ten biggest clones make up 27%. Comments on this clonotype: The antigen is not known.

The starting material was PBMCs, obtained before TCRalphabeta/CD19-depleted stem cell transplant. The receptor's source is a girl aged 2 to 9 with aplastic anemia, due to receive a stem cell transplant.

CDR3 protein: CASRREGIEQYF. The CDR3 DNA sequence: TGTGCCAGCAGGAGGGAGGGAATCGAGCAGTACTTC. V and J are TRBV7-2 and TRBJ2-7; 7 nucleotides line up with TRBD2. The CDR3 has 12 amino acids. Germline V lookup: CDR1 SGHTA, CDR2 FQGNSA. V lost 6 bases, J lost 6 bases, and 5 bases stayed unmatched.